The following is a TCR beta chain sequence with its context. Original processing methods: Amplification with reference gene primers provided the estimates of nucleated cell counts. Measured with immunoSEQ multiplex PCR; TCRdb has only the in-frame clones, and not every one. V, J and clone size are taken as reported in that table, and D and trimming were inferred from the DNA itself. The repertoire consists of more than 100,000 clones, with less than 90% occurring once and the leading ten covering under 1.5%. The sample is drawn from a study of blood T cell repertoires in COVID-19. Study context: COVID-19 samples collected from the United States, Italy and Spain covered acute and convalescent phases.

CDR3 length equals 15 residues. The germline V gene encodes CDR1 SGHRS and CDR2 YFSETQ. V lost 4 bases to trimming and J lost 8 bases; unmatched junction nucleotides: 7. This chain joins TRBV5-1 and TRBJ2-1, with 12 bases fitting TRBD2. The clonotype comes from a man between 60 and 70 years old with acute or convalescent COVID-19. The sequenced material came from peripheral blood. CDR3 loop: CASSVLAGGLDEQFF. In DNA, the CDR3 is TGCGCCAGCAGCGTACTAGCGGGGGGCCTAGATGAGCAGTTCTTC.